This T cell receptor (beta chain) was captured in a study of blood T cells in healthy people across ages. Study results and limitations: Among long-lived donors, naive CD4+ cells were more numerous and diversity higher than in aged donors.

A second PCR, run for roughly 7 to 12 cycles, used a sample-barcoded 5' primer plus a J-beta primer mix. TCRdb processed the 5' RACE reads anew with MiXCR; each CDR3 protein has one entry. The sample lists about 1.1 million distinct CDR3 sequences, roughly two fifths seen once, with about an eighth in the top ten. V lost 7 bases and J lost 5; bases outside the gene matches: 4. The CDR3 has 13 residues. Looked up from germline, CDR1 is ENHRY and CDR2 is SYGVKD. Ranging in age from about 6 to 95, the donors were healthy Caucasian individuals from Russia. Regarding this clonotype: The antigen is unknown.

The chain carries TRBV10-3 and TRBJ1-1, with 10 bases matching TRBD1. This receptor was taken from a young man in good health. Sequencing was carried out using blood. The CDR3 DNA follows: TGTGCCATCACACCGGGACAGGGGACTGAAGCTTTCTTT. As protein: CAITPGQGTEAFF.